Listed here are 25 T cell receptor beta chains from one sample, sequenced in a study of graft-versus-host responses after intestinal transplantation. These receptors have no identified antigens. Libraries were prepared by immunoSEQ multiplex PCR; TCRdb keeps only in-frame clonotypes and omits some of them. The top ten hold over 0.6% of the sample, which has 95,000 to 110,000 clones, roughly 87% seen once. This sample comprised unstimulated CD4+ T cells sorted from spleen or lymph node cells, obtained before transplant. The receptors here all came from a human donor who was the organ donor for an intestinal transplant.

The chain combines TRBV6-5 with TRBJ2-1; D not certain. CDR3 length: 15 amino acids. Germline CDR1 MNHEY, CDR2 SVGAGI. With 8 bases removed from V and 5 bases from J, the gap between germline ends came to 19 bases. CDR3 in amino acids: CASQTWRQSNNEQFF. As DNA, the CDR3 is TGTGCCAGCCAGACCTGGCGGCAGTCTAACAATGAGCAGTTCTTC.

This clone has only a few counts. This chain joins TRBV29-1 and TRBJ2-3; 7 positions match TRBD2. V was pared by 4 bases and J by 1 base, with 11 bases of the junction left unmatched. The CDR3 spans 16 residues. Per germline, CDR1 SQVTM and CDR2 ANQGSEA. This CDR3 is CSVGEGSIRGTDTQYF. CDR3 DNA: TGCAGCGTTGGGGAGGGGTCCATCAGGGGCACAGATACGCAGTATTTT.

The chain carries TRBV29-1 and TRBJ1-1, with a possible D match to TRBD1 (6 bases). Trimming shortened V by 4 bases and J by 2 bases, and 26 bases separated the two germline ends. CDR3 size: 18 residues. Germline assignment: CDR1 SQVTM and CDR2 ANQGSEA. The CDR3 here is CSVGFLGGRTRVNTEAFF. DNA of the CDR3: TGCAGCGTTGGGTTTTTGGGGGGGCGGACTCGGGTAAACACTGAAGCTTTCTTT.

The V gene is TRBV5-4, the J gene TRBJ1-6; D is perhaps TRBD1 (5 bases). Trimming removed 1 base at V and 2 bases at J, with 10 bases between. Germline values: CDR1 SGHNT, CDR2 YYREEE (reference sequence). This CDR3 comprises 16 residues. CDR3 sequence: CASSLSRGTYNSPLHF. DNA of the CDR3: TGTGCCAGCAGCTTGTCGCGGGGGACCTATAATTCACCCCTCCACTTT.

V and J are TRBV5-4 and TRBJ2-5, with D maybe TRBD2 (5 bases). CDR3 length equals 16 residues. Germline V gene lookup returns CDR1 SGHNT and CDR2 YYREEE (reference sequence). The germline V and J ends were trimmed by 0 bases and 3 bases, with 15 bases remaining between them. This CDR3 is CASSLVRGSWKETQYF. CDR3 DNA: TGTGCCAGCAGCTTGGTCCGGGGTTCCTGGAAAGAGACCCAGTACTTC.

The chain carries TRBV27 and TRBJ2-1; 10 nucleotides align to TRBD2. The V gene's germline CDR1 is MNHEY and CDR2 SMNVEV (reference sequence). Trimming took 8 bases from V and 7 from J; bases not matched to a gene: 8. The CDR3 runs 14 residues. The CDR3 DNA sequence: TGTGCCAGCCATAGCGGGAGGCAGGGAAATGAGCAGTTCTTC. This sequence encodes CASHSGRQGNEQFF.

The CDR3 loop reads CASSPETSGGTYEQYF. As DNA, the CDR3 is TGTGCCAGCAGCCCAGAAACTAGCGGAGGGACCTACGAGCAGTACTTC. The rearrangement uses TRBV21-1 and TRBJ2-7; the D call of TRBD2 is as the table states it, not checked on the DNA. TRBV21-1 is a pseudogene locus. The CDR3 is made up of 16 amino acids.

V is TRBV5-1 and J is TRBJ1-1, with unresolved D. CDR3 length: 14 amino acids. V lost 0 bases to trimming and J lost 6 bases, with 12 bases between them. The germline CDR1 and CDR2 sequences are SGHRS and YFSETQ. This CDR3 is CASSLAAETPEAFF. The CDR3 nucleotides are TGCGCCAGCAGCTTGGCCGCAGAGACCCCTGAAGCTTTCTTT. Full variable domain (outside the CDR3, taken from reference TRBV5-1 and TRBJ1-1): KAGVTQTPRYLIKTRGQQVTLSCSPISGHRSVSWYQQTPGQGLQFLFEYFSETQRNKGNFPGRFSGRQFSNSRSEMNVSTLELGDSALYLCASSLAAETPEAFFGQGTRLTVV.

This clone has only one observation. The rearrangement joins TRBV11-2 to TRBJ2-5, with D perhaps TRBD2 (7 bases). Germline assignment: CDR1 SGHAT and CDR2 FQNNGV. Trimming removed 5 bases at V and 5 bases at J, with 15 bases between. The CDR3 covers 14 residues. In DNA form, the CDR3 reads TGTGCCAGCAGCCGAGGGGGGGCAGGGGAGACCCAGTACTTC. It is translated as CASSRGGAGETQYF.

The chain is built from TRBV7-3 and TRBJ1-1; maybe TRBD1 (5 bases). Germline CDR1 SGHTA, CDR2 FQGTGA. V shed 1 base and J shed 5 bases, with 17 bases lying between them. This CDR3 is built from 16 residues. CDR3 amino acids: CASSLIGGASGTEAFF. The CDR3 DNA sequence: TGTGCCAGCAGCTTAATCGGCGGGGCGTCCGGAACTGAAGCTTTCTTT. Combining the CDR3 with reference TRBV7-3 and TRBJ1-1 gives the whole variable domain GAGVSQTPSNKVTEKGKYVELRCDPISGHTALYWYRQSLGQGPEFLIYFQGTGAADDSGLPNDRFFAVRPEGSVSTLKIQRTERGDSAVYLCASSLIGGASGTEAFFGQGTRLTVV.

This clone was detected once. The chain combines TRBV19 with TRBJ1-5, with D possibly being TRBD1 (5 bases). The CDR3 contains 15 residues. The V end was cut by 5 bases, the J end by 3 bases, with 14 bases between. Per germline, CDR1 LNHDA and CDR2 SQIVND (reference sequence). In nucleotides, the CDR3 is TGTGCCAGTAGTTACGAACCAGGGCCCAATCAGCCCCAGCATTTT. Translation gives CASSYEPGPNQPQHF.

The V gene is TRBV18, the J gene TRBJ2-3, with a weak D call TRBD2 (5 bases). The germline CDR1 and CDR2 sequences are KGHSH and LQKENI. The CDR3 consists of 14 residues. V gave up 3 bases and J gave up 8 bases, with 15 bases separating them. CDR3 sequence (DNA): TGTGCCAGCTCACCCCAGAGGGCCTCAGGTACGCAGTATTTT. Translation: CASSPQRASGTQYF.

This rearrangement joins TRBV9 to TRBJ2-5; 7 bases are shared with TRBD1. This CDR3 is 13 amino acids long. The ends lost 5 bases at V and 3 bases at J; junction bases unmatched: 4. Germline loops: CDR1 SGDLS, CDR2 YYNGEE. The CDR3: CASSYTGEETQYF. The CDR3 DNA follows: TGTGCCAGCAGTTATACAGGGGAAGAGACCCAGTACTTC. The full variable domain, rest sourced from reference TRBV9 and TRBJ2-5, is DSGVTQTPKHLITATGQRVTLRCSPRSGDLSVYWYQQSLDQGLQFLIQYYNGEERAKGNILERFSAQQFPDLHSELNLSSLELGDSALYFCASSYTGEETQYFGPGTRLLVL.

J is TRBJ1-2 and V is TRBV2; TRBD1 aligns across 8 bases. Germline V gene sequence: CDR1 SNHLY, CDR2 FYNNEI. The CDR3 has 16 amino acids. The J segment lost 8 bases and the V segment lost 3 bases, leaving 14 bases of the junction unmatched. CDR3 residues: CASSDPVGQGIKGYTF. CDR3 nucleotide sequence: TGTGCCAGCAGTGACCCCGTCGGACAGGGAATAAAGGGCTACACCTTC.

V and J are TRBV19 and TRBJ2-7, with D perhaps matching TRBD1 (5 bases). The CDR3 covers 13 residues. Germline lookup yields CDR1 LNHDA and CDR2 SQIVND (reference sequence). V dropped 4 bases and J dropped 2 bases, with 9 bases sitting between them. The CDR3 loop reads CASSNIRAYEQYF. Written as DNA, the CDR3 is TGTGCCAGTAGTAACATCAGGGCCTACGAGCAGTACTTC.

This clone was detected a few times. J is TRBJ2-1 and V is TRBV25-1; D possibly uses TRBD1 or TRBD2 (5 bases each). Germline CDR1 and CDR2: MGHDK and SYGVNS. Trimming left V 4 bases short and J 6 bases short, with 16 bases between. There are 15 residues in the CDR3. In nucleotides, the CDR3 is TGTGCCAGCAGTGGCAGGGAGTATGGGGGCAATGAGCAGTTCTTC. Its protein product is CASSGREYGGNEQFF.

The chain recombines TRBV6-5 with TRBJ1-2; TRBD1 matches 11 bases. There are 13 residues in the CDR3. Germline V gene data show CDR1 as MNHEY and CDR2 as SVGAGI. Germline trimming cut 5 bases from V and 8 bases from J; bases unmatched to any gene: 4. The CDR3 sequence: CASSPGTGGGYTF. CDR3 DNA sequence: TGTGCCAGCAGTCCTGGGACAGGGGGGGGCTACACCTTC.

The chain has TRBV27 and TRBJ2-1; 15 nucleotides match TRBD2. Germline loops: CDR1 MNHEY, CDR2 SMNVEV (reference sequence). CDR3 length equals 17 residues. With V trimmed by 3 bases and J by 4 bases, 4 bases remained unmatched. CDR3 nucleotide sequence: TGTGCCAGCAGTTTCCTTGGACTAGCGGGAGGGTACAATGAGCAGTTCTTC. Its translation is CASSFLGLAGGYNEQFF.

This clone was picked up a small number of times. The chain carries TRBV19 and TRBJ1-1; the D is unclear. The V gene's germline CDR1 is LNHDA and CDR2 SQIVND (reference sequence). CDR3 length: 16 amino acids. V was clipped by 7 bases and J by 1 base, with 19 bases between them. CDR3 sequence: CASNDHSGRSNTEAFF. The CDR3 DNA sequence: TGTGCCAGTAATGATCATTCAGGACGGTCGAACACTGAAGCTTTCTTT.

With respect to this clone: Other DNA sequences of this sample code for an identical CDR3. V usage is TRBV19 and J usage is TRBJ1-5, with TRBD1 matching 7 bases. The CDR3 extends over 15 amino acids. Germline V gene sequence: CDR1 LNHDA, CDR2 SQIVND (reference sequence). Germline trimming cut 6 bases from V and 4 bases from J; bases unmatched to any gene: 9. This CDR3 is CASSFRQGGNQPQHF. In DNA, the CDR3 is TGTGCCAGTAGCTTTCGACAGGGAGGGAATCAGCCCCAGCATTTT.

This chain uses TRBV9 with TRBJ2-1, with 8 bases identical to TRBD2. The germline gives CDR1 SGDLS, CDR2 YYNGEE. The V gene end was trimmed by 4 bases and the J gene end by 4 bases; junction bases not matched to a gene: 10. This CDR3 region has 16 residues. CDR3 sequence (DNA): TGTGCCAGCAGCCCTTGGGGCCAGCGGGGGTACAATGAGCAGTTCTTC. It encodes CASSPWGQRGYNEQFF.

About this clone: At one end the junction does not follow the germline gene, possibly because of a read error. The gene calls are TRBV6-1 and TRBJ2-1; 12 bases are a match to TRBD1. This CDR3 comprises 15 residues. Germline values: CDR1 MNHNS, CDR2 SASEGT. The chain's CDR3 is CASSEWDRGPGQLLF. The CDR3 nucleotides read TGTGCCAGCAGTGAATGGGACAGGGGGCCAGGGCAACTGCTCTTC.

This clone was recorded only once. The chain is built from TRBV6-1 and TRBJ2-2; no definite D call. The V and J ends lost 4 bases and 0 bases respectively, with 6 bases between them. The CDR3 contains 14 residues. CDR1 and CDR2 (germline): MNHNS, SASEGT. The CDR3 DNA sequence: TGTGCCAGCAGTGGTCGCGCGAACACCGGGGAGCTGTTTTTT. This encodes CASSGRANTGELFF.

The chain couples TRBV28 to TRBJ1-6; D not resolved. V shed 7 bases and J shed 5 bases, with 15 bases lying between them. The germline V gene has CDR1 MDHEN and CDR2 SYDVKM. The CDR3 contains 15 residues. In nucleotides, the CDR3 is TGTGCCAGCACCGTTGTAGGACTGGATAATTCACCCCTCCACTTT. As protein: CASTVVGLDNSPLHF.

The chain recombines TRBV7-9 with TRBJ2-5, with a tentative D call TRBD2 (6 bases). V was shortened by 4 bases and J by 4 bases, with 22 bases between the two germline ends. Germline V gene lookup returns CDR1 SEHNR and CDR2 FQNEAQ (reference sequence). The CDR3 covers 17 residues. CDR3 protein: CASSWAEFAGTGETQYF. The CDR3 DNA reads as TGTGCCAGCAGCTGGGCGGAGTTTGCGGGGACGGGAGAGACCCAGTACTTC.